This entry lists 21 T cell receptor beta chains sequenced from one sample in a study of CD8 T cells in ankylosing spondylitis. A single record per CDR3 protein comes from TCRdb applying MiXCR to the 5' RACE reads. The data show roughly 260,000 distinct CDR3 sequences, roughly 20% seen once. Sequencing was done on a sample of blood, either unsorted or a sorted T cell fraction (not recorded which). The receptors come from a male donor with ankylosing spondylitis or in good health (not recorded which).

As for this clonotype: This may be a read error, as it is one base from a much larger clone. CDR3 sequence: CASNQGTGRETQYF. The CDR3 DNA reads as TGTGCCAGCAACCAAGGGACAGGGAGGGAGACCCAGTACTTC. V is TRBV12-3 or TRBV12-4 and J is TRBJ2-5; TRBD1 aligns across 9 bases. The CDR3 sequence is 14 residues long. V was pared by 7 bases and J by 5 bases, with 8 bases of the junction left unmatched.

This clonotype was counted between two and nine times. This sequence joins TRBV5-1 and TRBJ1-6; weak D call: TRBD1 (5 bases). This CDR3 contains 15 residues. Trimming cost V 2 bases and J 2 bases, with 8 bases left between them. Germline V CDR1 and CDR2: SGHRS, YFSETQ. CDR3 sequence: CASSLGHTYNSPLHF. The CDR3 region has the DNA TGCGCCAGCAGCTTAGGACACACCTATAATTCACCCCTCCACTTT. The whole variable domain, remainder taken from reference TRBV5-1 and TRBJ1-6, is KAGVTQTPRYLIKTRGQQVTLSCSPISGHRSVSWYQQTPGQGLQFLFEYFSETQRNKGNFPGRFSGRQFSNSRSEMNVSTLELGDSALYLCASSLGHTYNSPLHFGNGTRLTVT.

This clonotype was picked up many times. The chain recombines TRBV29-1 with TRBJ1-5; no definite D call. The CDR3 spans 13 residues. Trimming pared 4 bases from V and 0 bases from J, leaving 7 bases between. CDR1 and CDR2 (germline): SQVTM, ANQGSEA. The CDR3 DNA sequence: TGCAGCGTTGTGAAAGATAGCAATCAGCCCCAGCATTTT. It is translated as CSVVKDSNQPQHF. The variable domain in full, with the rest retrieved from reference TRBV29-1 and TRBJ1-5, is SAVISQKPSRDICQRGTSLTIQCQVDSQVTMMFWYRQQPGQSLTLIATANQGSEATYESGFVIDKFPISRPNLTFSTLTVSNMSPEDSSIYLCSVVKDSNQPQHFGDGTRLSIL.

The V gene is TRBV19, the J gene TRBJ2-4, with 9 nucleotides matching TRBD1. Germline V gives CDR1 LNHDA, CDR2 SQIVND (reference sequence). The CDR3 covers 14 residues. Trimming cost V 4 bases and J 9 bases; bases outside gene matches: 7. The CDR3 region is CASSTGQGIGIQYF. The CDR3 nucleotides are TGTGCCAGTAGTACGGGACAGGGTATCGGCATTCAGTACTTC.

V and J are TRBV5-1 and TRBJ2-3, with 7 positions matching TRBD1. With 3 bases clipped from V and 15 bases from J, the junction kept 10 bases outside the gene matches. Germline lookup yields CDR1 SGHRS and CDR2 YFSETQ. This CDR3 region has 12 residues. CDR3 in DNA: TGCGCCAGCAGCTCGACAGGGCCTCCGGGATATTTT. This codes for CASSSTGPPGYF.

This chain uses TRBV27 with TRBJ2-5, with 12 bases aligning to TRBD2. CDR1 and CDR2 (germline): MNHEY, SMNVEV (reference sequence). This CDR3 region has 15 residues. V was clipped by 5 bases and J by 5 bases; unmatched bases: 6. The CDR3 nucleotides read TGTGCCAGCAGTCCCGGACTAGCGGGGACCGAGACCCAGTACTTC. It yields the protein CASSPGLAGTETQYF.

This chain uses TRBV29-1 with TRBJ2-2, with 10 bases matching TRBD1. The V gene end was trimmed by 6 bases and the J gene end by 2 bases; junction bases not matched to a gene: 6. Germline CDR1 reads SQVTM; CDR2 reads ANQGSEA. There are 15 residues in the CDR3. CDR3 protein: CSVKTGGPNTGELFF. The CDR3 region has the DNA TGCAGCGTGAAGACAGGGGGCCCTAACACCGGGGAGCTGTTTTTT.

To note about this clonotype: With a much larger clone just one base away, this may be a read error. The chain joins TRBV11-2 to TRBJ1-1; 9 bases align to TRBD1. This CDR3 has 14 amino acids. Germline CDR1 is SGHAT and CDR2 is FQNNGV. In DNA, the CDR3 is TGTGCCAGCAGCTACCGGGACAGGGCCACTGAAACTTTCTTT. Translated, it gives CASSYRDRATETFF. The full variable domain, completed using reference TRBV11-2 and TRBJ1-1, is EAGVAQSPRYKIIEKRQSVAFWCNPISGHATLYWYQQILGQGPKLLIQFQNNGVVDDSQLPKDRFSAERLKGVDSTLKIQPAKLEDSAVYLCASSYRDRATETFFGQGTRLTVV.

The chain is built from TRBV6-4 and TRBJ2-2; 10 bases line up with TRBD2. The CDR3 runs 14 residues. Looked up from germline, CDR1 is MRHNA and CDR2 is SNTAGT. J gave up 5 bases and V 6 bases, and 3 bases lay outside the gene matches. CDR3 DNA sequence: TGTGCCAGCAGAGCGGGAGGGGAAACCGGGGAGCTGTTTTTT. It codes for CASRAGGETGELFF.

This chain connects TRBV7-3 to TRBJ2-2, with 12 bases aligning to TRBD2. The CDR3 consists of 17 residues. V was pared by 5 bases and J by 3 bases, with 7 bases of the junction left unmatched. The germline CDR1 and CDR2 sequences are SGHTA and FQGTGA. CDR3 nucleotides: TGTGCCAGCAGCATACTAGCGGGAGGACCCGACACCGGGGAGCTGTTTTTT. It codes for CASSILAGGPDTGELFF. The whole variable domain, filled in from reference TRBV7-3 and TRBJ2-2, reads GAGVSQTPSNKVTEKGKYVELRCDPISGHTALYWYRQSLGQGPEFLIYFQGTGAADDSGLPNDRFFAVRPEGSVSTLKIQRTERGDSAVYLCASSILAGGPDTGELFFGEGSRLTVL.

This clonotype was counted a few times. The rearrangement uses TRBV24-1 and TRBJ2-2; D gene unclear. The CDR3 loop spans 12 amino acids. CDR1 and CDR2 (germline): KGHDR, SFDVKD. V lost 5 bases to trimming and J lost 5 bases, with 5 bases between them. The CDR3 coding sequence is TGTGCCACCAGTGTGGGAACCGGGGAGCTGTTTTTT. Translated: CATSVGTGELFF.

This clonotype was seen more than once but under ten times. The rearrangement joins TRBV18 to TRBJ2-3; maybe TRBD2 (6 bases). Deletions cut 3 bases from V and 1 base from J, with 14 bases between. CDR1 and CDR2 from the germline V gene are KGHSH and LQKENI. The CDR3 extends over 16 amino acids. The CDR3 region is CASSPEEGMGTDTQYF. The CDR3 DNA sequence: TGTGCCAGCTCACCGGAGGAGGGGATGGGCACAGATACGCAGTATTTT.

This clonotype has just a few counts. The chain joins TRBV29-1 to TRBJ2-1, with no clear D. Germline CDR1 is SQVTM and CDR2 is ANQGSEA. The CDR3 runs 13 residues. Deletions cut 7 bases from V and 3 bases from J, with 13 bases between. The DNA for the CDR3 is TGCAGCGCCACTGACCCGTACTACAATGAGCAGTTCTTC. This gives the protein CSATDPYYNEQFF.

The chain uses TRBV30 and TRBJ1-3; 9 bases agree with TRBD1. From germline, CDR1 is GTSNPN and CDR2 SVGIG (reference sequence). Trimming removed 2 bases from V and 4 bases from J; junction bases left unmatched: 3. This CDR3 is built from 14 residues. CDR3 sequence: CAWSRTGEGNTIYF. The CDR3 region has the DNA TGTGCCTGGAGTCGGACAGGGGAGGGAAACACCATATATTTT.

In its sample, this clonotype was seen a few times. The rearrangement uses TRBV10-1 and TRBJ2-1; TRBD2 might be the D (5 bases). The CDR3 is 13 amino acids. Germline loops: CDR1 WNHNN, CDR2 SYGVQD (reference sequence). V was trimmed by 0 bases and J by 10 bases, leaving 10 bases between them. This CDR3 is CASSESGRGEQFF. CDR3 sequence (DNA): TGCGCCAGCAGTGAGTCAGGCCGGGGAGAGCAGTTCTTC.

The chain is built from TRBV12-2 and TRBJ2-7; the tabulated D call, TRBD2, remains unverified against the DNA. TRBV12-2 is given as a pseudogene. The CDR3 length is 16 residues. The CDR3 DNA sequence: TGTGCAAGTCGCTTACTAACGGGTACCCAAGAGAACGAGCAGTACGTC. This gives the protein CASRLLTGTQENEQYV.

This clonotype was counted a few times. The V gene is TRBV6-1, the J gene TRBJ1-4; the match to TRBD1 covers 7 bases. The trim removed 10 bases at V and 0 bases at J, leaving 11 bases unmatched. Per germline, CDR1 MNHNS and CDR2 SASEGT. The CDR3 totals 16 residues. The DNA for the CDR3 is TGTGCCACCAGCCGGGACAGTTTTGCAACTAATGAAAAACTGTTTTTT. Translation: CATSRDSFATNEKLFF.

The V and J genes are TRBV12-3 or TRBV12-4 and TRBJ2-2; 8 bases are shared with TRBD2. This CDR3 has 16 residues. Trimming cost V 3 bases and J 5 bases; bases outside gene matches: 8. In DNA form, the CDR3 reads TGTGCCAGCAGTTTGTTGGGGGGGACTAGGACCGGGGAGCTGTTTTTT. This encodes CASSLLGGTRTGELFF.

This clonotype was recorded at least ten times. This sequence joins TRBV15 and TRBJ1-5; no firm D call. V shed 1 base and J shed 0 bases, with 19 bases lying between them. Germline assignment: CDR1 LNHNV and CDR2 YYDKDF (reference sequence). CDR3 size: 19 residues. The DNA for the CDR3 is TGTGCCACCAGCAGAGGAAGTTTCGGTTTGGGTTATAGCAATCAGCCCCAGCATTTT. This encodes CATSRGSFGLGYSNQPQHF.

A few counts support this clonotype. V gene TRBV9 combines with J gene TRBJ2-2; 11 bases match TRBD2. This CDR3 is 17 amino acids long. Germline lookup yields CDR1 SGDLS and CDR2 YYNGEE. J gave up 6 bases and V 1 base, and 8 bases lay outside the gene matches. CDR3 DNA sequence: TGTGCCAGCAGCGTACTAGCGGGGGGTATAACGGCCGGGGAGCTGTTTTTT. It translates to CASSVLAGGITAGELFF. Full variable domain (outside the CDR3, taken from reference TRBV9 and TRBJ2-2): DSGVTQTPKHLITATGQRVTLRCSPRSGDLSVYWYQQSLDQGLQFLIQYYNGEERAKGNILERFSAQQFPDLHSELNLSSLELGDSALYFCASSVLAGGITAGELFFGEGSRLTVL.

This clonotype was counted only a few times. The rearrangement joins TRBV9 to TRBJ2-1; tentative D call: TRBD2 (6 bases). Germline V CDR1 and CDR2: SGDLS, YYNGEE. The V end was cut by 4 bases, the J end by 6 bases, with 14 bases between. The CDR3 length is 14 residues. The CDR3 loop reads CASSPQLAANEQFF. CDR3 nucleotide sequence: TGTGCCAGCAGCCCCCAGTTAGCGGCCAATGAGCAGTTCTTC.